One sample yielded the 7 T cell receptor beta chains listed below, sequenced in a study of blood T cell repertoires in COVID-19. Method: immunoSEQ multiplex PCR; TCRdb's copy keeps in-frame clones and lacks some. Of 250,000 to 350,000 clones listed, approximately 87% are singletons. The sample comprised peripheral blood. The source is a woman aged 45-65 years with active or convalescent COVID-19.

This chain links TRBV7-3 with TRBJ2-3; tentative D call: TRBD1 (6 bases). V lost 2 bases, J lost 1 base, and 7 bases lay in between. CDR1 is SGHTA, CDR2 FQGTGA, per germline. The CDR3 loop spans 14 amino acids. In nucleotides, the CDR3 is TGTGCCAGCAGCTTAGAGGGGGGCACAGATACGCAGTATTTT. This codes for CASSLEGGTDTQYF.

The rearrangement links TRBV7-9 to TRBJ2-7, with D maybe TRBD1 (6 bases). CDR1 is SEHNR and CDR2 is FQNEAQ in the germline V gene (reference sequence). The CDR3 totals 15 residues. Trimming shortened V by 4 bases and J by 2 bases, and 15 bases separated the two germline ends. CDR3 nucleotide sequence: TGTGCCAGCAGCTCTACCGGGACATTCCCCTACGAGCAGTACTTC. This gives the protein CASSSTGTFPYEQYF.

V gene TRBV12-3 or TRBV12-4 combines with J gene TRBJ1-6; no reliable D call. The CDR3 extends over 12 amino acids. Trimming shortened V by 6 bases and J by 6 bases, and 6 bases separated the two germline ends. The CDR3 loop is CASSYSNSPLHF. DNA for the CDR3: TGTGCCAGCAGCTATTCTAATTCACCCCTCCACTTT.

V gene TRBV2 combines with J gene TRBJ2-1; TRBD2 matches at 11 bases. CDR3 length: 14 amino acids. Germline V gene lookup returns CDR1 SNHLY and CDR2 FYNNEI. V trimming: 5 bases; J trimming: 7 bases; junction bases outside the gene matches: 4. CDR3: CASSRTSGFNEQFF. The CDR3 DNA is TGTGCCAGCAGTCGGACTAGCGGGTTTAATGAGCAGTTCTTC. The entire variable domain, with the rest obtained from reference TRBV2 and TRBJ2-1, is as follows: EPEVTQTPSHQVTQMGQEVILRCVPISNHLYFYWYRQILGQKVEFLVSFYNNEISEKSEIFDDQFSVERPDGSNFTLKIRSTKLEDSAMYFCASSRTSGFNEQFFGPGTRLTVL.

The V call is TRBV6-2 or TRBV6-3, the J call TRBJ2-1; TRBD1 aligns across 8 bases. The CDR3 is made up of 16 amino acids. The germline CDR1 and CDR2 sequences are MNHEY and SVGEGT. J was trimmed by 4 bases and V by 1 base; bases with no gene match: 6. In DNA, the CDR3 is TGTGCCAGCAGTTACTTACCGGGACAGGTATACAATGAGCAGTTCTTC. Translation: CASSYLPGQVYNEQFF.

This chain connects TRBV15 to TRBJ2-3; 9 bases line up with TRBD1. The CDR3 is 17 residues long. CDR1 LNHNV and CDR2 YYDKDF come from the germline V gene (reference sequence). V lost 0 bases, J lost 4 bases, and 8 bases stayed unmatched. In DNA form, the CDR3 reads TGTGCCACCAGCAGAGATGAAGTGGGACAGGGCCCAGATACGCAGTATTTT. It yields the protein CATSRDEVGQGPDTQYF.

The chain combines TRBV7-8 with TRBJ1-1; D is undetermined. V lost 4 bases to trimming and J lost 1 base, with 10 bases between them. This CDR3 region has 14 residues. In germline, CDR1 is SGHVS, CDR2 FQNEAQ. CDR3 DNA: TGTGCCAGCAGCTCCGAGAGCCGGAACACTGAAGCTTTCTTT. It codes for CASSSESRNTEAFF.